This TCR beta chain comes out of a study of cytomegalovirus exposure and HLA in healthy donors. General study results and limits: Accurate predictions that matched the HLA-A and HLA-B alleles of most subjects were reportedly made from TCR beta sequences.

The sample holds one count of this clone. Its antigen is not known. V shed 5 bases and J shed 1 base, with 8 bases lying between them. The CDR3 runs to 13 residues. Germline CDR1 is MNHNS and CDR2 is SASEGT. The PCR had 60 Vbeta and 13 Jbeta primers. Profiling relied on immunoSEQ multiplex PCR, and the TCRdb table lists in-frame clones only, not all of them. Among 150,000 to 200,000 clones, 65% to 85% were seen once, and the ten largest hold around 6.6%. This clonotype originated in a male donor in good health and CMV-seropositive. This chain joins TRBV6-1 and TRBJ1-1; D remains ambiguous. Sequenced material: PBMCs. This CDR3 reads CASSFRENTEAFF. In DNA, the CDR3 is TGTGCCAGCAGTTTCCGGGAGAACACTGAAGCTTTCTTT.